What follows describes a single T cell receptor (beta chain). This clone has more than one count but fewer than ten. Its specific antigen is unknown. Base qualities are not at hand, and no much larger clone is one base apart. The QIAamp DNA FFPE kit was used to extract genomic DNA from formalin-fixed paraffin-embedded autopsy tissue. The source of the sample is a study of T cell repertoires in MIS-A myocarditis (dated by TCRdb to between 2022 and 2023). TCRbeta CDR3 regions were amplified by the immunoSEQ bias-controlled multiplex PCR and were subjected to high-throughput sequencing. Turning to the authors' computational methods: The immunoSEQ vendor pipeline collapsed and filtered CDR3 sequences to measure the abundance and frequency of each unique TCRbeta CDR3. Dominant CDR3 amino acid sequences were clustered with SARS-CoV-2-specific ImmuneCODE TCRbeta sequences by CD-HIT using a 90% global sequence identity threshold. Clones at frequencies from 0.1 to 1 were categorized as hyperexpanded, and clones at frequencies from 0.01 to 0.1 were categorized as large. For the dominant clones, CDR3 amino acid sequences and V and J gene assignments were confirmed with MiXCR. The R stringdist package was used to calculate Levenshtein distances between the patient clonotypes and the ImmuneCODE hits. TCRdb re-hosts the immuneACCESS table, in-frame sequences only. Its copies lack some clones; in the studies checked, an unresolved V gene accounts for under half of them, and the cause for the rest is not known. V, J and clone size reflect that table, while D and trimming were determined from the DNA. Present in this sample are around 10,000 clones, around 89% of which were seen just once. The top ten clones comprise just over 2% of the sample.

For CDR1 and CDR2, the germline V gene lists KGHSH and LQKENI. Trimming costs V 8 bases and J 5 bases, and their ends lie 9 bases apart. The CDR3 numbers 12 residues from cysteine through phenylalanine. Only the CDR3 DNA is retained, 36 bases long and in frame from the first base. This receptor was identified in a man in his late teens or twenties with fulminant myocarditis from multisystem inflammatory syndrome in adults (MIS-A) after COVID-19. The rearranged chain carries TRBV18 and TRBJ2-2; TRBD1 is possibly the D segment (5 matching bases). Sequences were obtained from thoracic lymph node tissue obtained at autopsy. The CDR3 protein is CASRGFTGELFF. DNA sequence: TGTGCCAGCAGGGGATTTACCGGGGAGCTGTTTTTT.